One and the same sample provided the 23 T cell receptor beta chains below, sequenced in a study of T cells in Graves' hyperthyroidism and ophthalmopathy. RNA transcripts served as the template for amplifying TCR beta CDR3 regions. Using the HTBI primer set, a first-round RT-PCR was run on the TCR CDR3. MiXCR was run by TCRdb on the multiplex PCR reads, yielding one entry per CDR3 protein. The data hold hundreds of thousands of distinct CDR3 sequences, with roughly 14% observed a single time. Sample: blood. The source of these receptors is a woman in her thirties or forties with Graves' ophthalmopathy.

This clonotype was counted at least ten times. The DNA of the CDR3 is TGTGCCAGCAGTTTAGGGCTAGCGGGAGGTTCCTCCTACGAGCAGTACTTC. This translates into CASSLGLAGGSSYEQYF. The chain couples TRBV28 to TRBJ2-7, with 11 bases fitting TRBD2. Per the germline V gene, CDR1 is MDHEN and CDR2 is SYDVKM. With V trimmed by 2 bases and J by 0 bases, 6 bases remained unmatched. The CDR3 runs 17 residues.

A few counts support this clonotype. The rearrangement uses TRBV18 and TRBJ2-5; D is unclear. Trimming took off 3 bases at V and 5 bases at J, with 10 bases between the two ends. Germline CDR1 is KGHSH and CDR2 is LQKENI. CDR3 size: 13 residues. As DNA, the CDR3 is TGTGCCAGCTCACCGGGAATGTCGGAGACCCAGTACTTC. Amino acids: CASSPGMSETQYF.

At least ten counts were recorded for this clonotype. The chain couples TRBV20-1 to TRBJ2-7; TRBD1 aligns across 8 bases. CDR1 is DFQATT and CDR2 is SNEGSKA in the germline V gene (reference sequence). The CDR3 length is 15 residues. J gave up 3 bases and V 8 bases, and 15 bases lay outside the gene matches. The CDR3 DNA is TGCAGTATCCGGGACAGGATCCAACTAAGCTACGAGCAGTACTTC. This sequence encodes CSIRDRIQLSYEQYF.

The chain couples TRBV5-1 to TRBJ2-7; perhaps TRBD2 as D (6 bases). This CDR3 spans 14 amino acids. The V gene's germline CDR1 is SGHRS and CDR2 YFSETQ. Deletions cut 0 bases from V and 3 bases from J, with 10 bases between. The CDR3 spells CASSLAGLGYEQYF. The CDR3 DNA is TGCGCCAGCAGCTTGGCGGGACTGGGCTACGAGCAGTACTTC.

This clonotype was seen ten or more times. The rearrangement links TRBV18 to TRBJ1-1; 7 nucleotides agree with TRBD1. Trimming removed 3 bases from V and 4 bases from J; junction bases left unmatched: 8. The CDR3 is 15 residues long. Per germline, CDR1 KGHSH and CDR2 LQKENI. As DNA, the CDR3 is TGTGCCAGCTCACCCCAACAGGGGAGTGGCACTGAAGCTTTCTTT. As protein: CASSPQQGSGTEAFF. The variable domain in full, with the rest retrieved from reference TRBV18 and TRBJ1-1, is NAGVMQNPRHLVRRRGQEARLRCSPMKGHSHVYWYRQLPEEGLKFMVYLQKENIIDESGMPKERFSAEFPKEGPSILRIQQVVRGDSAAYFCASSPQQGSGTEAFFGQGTRLTVV.

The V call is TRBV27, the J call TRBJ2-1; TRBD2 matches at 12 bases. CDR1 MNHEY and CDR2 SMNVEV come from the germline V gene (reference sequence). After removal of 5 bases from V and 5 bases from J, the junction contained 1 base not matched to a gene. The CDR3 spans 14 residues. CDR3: CASSTSGGNNEQFF. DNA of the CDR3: TGTGCCAGCAGTACTAGCGGGGGGAACAATGAGCAGTTCTTC.

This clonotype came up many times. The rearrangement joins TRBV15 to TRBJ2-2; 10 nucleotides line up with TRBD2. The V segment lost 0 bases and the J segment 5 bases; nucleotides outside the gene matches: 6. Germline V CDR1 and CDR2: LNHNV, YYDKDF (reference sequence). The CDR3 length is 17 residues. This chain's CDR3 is CATSRDRTSGRTGELFF. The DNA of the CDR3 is TGTGCCACCAGCAGAGATAGGACTAGCGGAAGGACCGGGGAGCTGTTTTTT.

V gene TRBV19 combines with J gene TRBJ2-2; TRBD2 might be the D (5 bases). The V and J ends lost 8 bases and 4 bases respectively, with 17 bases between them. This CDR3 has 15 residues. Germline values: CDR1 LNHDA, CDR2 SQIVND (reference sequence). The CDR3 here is CASEIVGEGTGELFF. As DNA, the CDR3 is TGTGCCAGTGAGATCGTGGGAGAAGGCACCGGGGAGCTGTTTTTT.

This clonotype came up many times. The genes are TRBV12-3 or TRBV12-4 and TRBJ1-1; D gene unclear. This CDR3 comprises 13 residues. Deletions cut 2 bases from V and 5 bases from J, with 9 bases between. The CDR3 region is CASSLMQKTEAFF. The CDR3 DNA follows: TGTGCCAGCAGTTTAATGCAGAAGACTGAAGCTTTCTTT.

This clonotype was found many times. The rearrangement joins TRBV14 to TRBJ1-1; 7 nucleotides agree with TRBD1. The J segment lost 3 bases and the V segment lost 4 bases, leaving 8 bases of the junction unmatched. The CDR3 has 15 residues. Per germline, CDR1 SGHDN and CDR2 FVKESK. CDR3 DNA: TGTGCCAGCAGCCGCCGGGACAGCGGGCACACTGAAGCTTTCTTT. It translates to CASSRRDSGHTEAFF.

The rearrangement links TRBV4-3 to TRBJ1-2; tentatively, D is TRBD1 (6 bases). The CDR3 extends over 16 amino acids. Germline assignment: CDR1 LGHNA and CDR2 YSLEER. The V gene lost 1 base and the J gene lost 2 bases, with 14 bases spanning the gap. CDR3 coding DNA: TGCGCCAGCAGCCAAGGGTCCGGGACATCAAACTATGGCTACACCTTC. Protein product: CASSQGSGTSNYGYTF.

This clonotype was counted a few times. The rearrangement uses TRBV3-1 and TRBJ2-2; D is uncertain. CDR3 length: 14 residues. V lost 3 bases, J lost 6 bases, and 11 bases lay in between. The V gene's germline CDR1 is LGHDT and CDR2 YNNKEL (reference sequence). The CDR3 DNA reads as TGTGCCAGCAGCCAGGGAATTTATGCCGGGGAGCTGTTTTTT. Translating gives CASSQGIYAGELFF.

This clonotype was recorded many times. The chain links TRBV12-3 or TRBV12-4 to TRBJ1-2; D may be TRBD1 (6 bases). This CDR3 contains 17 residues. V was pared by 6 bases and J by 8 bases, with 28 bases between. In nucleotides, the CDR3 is TGTGCCAGCAGCCGTAGGAGGGGGGCCCACCATTCGGGAGGCTACACCTTC. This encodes CASSRRRGAHHSGGYTF.

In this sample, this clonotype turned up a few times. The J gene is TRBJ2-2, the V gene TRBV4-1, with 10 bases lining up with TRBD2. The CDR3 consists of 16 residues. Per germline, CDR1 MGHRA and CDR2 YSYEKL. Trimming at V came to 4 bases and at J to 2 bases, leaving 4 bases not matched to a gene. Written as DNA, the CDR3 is TGCGCCAGCAGCCCCCTAGCGGGAGTAAACACCGGGGAGCTGTTTTTT. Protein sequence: CASSPLAGVNTGELFF.

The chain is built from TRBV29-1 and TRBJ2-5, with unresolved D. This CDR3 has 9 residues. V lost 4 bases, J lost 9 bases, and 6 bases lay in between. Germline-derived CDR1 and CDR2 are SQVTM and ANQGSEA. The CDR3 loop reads CSVGVPQYF. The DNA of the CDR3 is TGCAGCGTTGGGGTGCCCCAGTACTTC.

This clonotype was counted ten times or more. The CDR3, as DNA: TGTGCCAGCACATTGGGTAGCGGAGCGCGGGGGCGAGAGACCCAGTACTTC. Its translation is CASTLGSGARGRETQYF. The rearrangement joins TRBV28 to TRBJ2-5, with D perhaps TRBD2 (7 bases). Per the germline V gene, CDR1 is MDHEN and CDR2 is SYDVKM. The V and J ends lost 7 bases and 4 bases respectively, with 25 bases between them. This CDR3 comprises 17 residues. The variable domain in full, completed from reference TRBV28 and TRBJ2-5, reads DVKVTQSSRYLVKRTGEKVFLECVQDMDHENMFWYRQDPGLGLRLIYFSYDVKMKEKGDIPEGYSVSREKKERFSLILESASTNQTSMYLCASTLGSGARGRETQYFGPGTRLLVL.

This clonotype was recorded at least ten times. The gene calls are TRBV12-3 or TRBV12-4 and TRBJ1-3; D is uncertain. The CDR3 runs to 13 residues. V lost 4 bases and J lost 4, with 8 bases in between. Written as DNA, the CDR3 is TGTGCCAGCAGTTCTTATGAAGGAAACACCATATATTTT. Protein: CASSSYEGNTIYF.

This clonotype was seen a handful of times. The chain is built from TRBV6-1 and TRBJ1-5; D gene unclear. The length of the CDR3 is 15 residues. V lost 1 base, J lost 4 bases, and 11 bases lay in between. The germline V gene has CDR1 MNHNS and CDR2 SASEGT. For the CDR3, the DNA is TGTGCCAGCAGTGAAGTACAGATATGGAATCAGCCCCAGCATTTT. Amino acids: CASSEVQIWNQPQHF.

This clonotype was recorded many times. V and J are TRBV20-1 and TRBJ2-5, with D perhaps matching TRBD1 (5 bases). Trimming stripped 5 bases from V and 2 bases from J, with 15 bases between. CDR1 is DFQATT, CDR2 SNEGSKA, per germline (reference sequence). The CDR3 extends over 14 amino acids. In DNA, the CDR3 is TGCAGTGCTCCCCCGGCGGACAAACAAGAGACCCAGTACTTC. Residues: CSAPPADKQETQYF.

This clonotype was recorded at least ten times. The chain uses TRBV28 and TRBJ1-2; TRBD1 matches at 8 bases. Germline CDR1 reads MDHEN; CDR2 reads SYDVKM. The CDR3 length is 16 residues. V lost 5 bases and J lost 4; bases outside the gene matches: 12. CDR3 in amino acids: CASSQGGSGQGYGYTF. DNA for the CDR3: TGTGCCAGCAGTCAAGGCGGGTCCGGACAGGGCTATGGCTACACCTTC.

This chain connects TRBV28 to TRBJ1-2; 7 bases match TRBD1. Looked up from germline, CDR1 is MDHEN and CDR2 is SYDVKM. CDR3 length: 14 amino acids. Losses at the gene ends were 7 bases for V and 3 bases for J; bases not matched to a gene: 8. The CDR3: CASTTHGTDYGYTF. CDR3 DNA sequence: TGTGCCAGCACCACGCACGGGACAGACTATGGCTACACCTTC.

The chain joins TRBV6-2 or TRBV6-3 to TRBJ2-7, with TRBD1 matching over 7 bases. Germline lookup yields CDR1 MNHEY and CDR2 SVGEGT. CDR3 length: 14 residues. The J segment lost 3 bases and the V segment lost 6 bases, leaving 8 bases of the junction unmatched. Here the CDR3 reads CASSPTGEFYEQYF. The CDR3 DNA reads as TGTGCCAGCAGCCCTACAGGGGAGTTCTACGAGCAGTACTTC.

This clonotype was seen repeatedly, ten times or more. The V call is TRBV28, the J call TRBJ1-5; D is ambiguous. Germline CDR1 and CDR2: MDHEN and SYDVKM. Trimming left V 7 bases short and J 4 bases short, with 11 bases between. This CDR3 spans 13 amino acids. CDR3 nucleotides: TGTGCCAGCACGGACTCGATGAATCAGCCCCAGCATTTT. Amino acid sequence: CASTDSMNQPQHF.